This T cell receptor (beta chain) was retrieved from a study of blood T cells in healthy people across ages. General study points: As age increased, TCR beta diversity per million T cells fell in a roughly linear fashion. Strong correlation linked observed beta diversity and percent naive T cells.

This CDR3 has 12 amino acids. The V end lost 6 bases, the J end lost 4 bases, and 8 bases lay between the germline ends. Germline assignment: CDR1 MNHEY and CDR2 SVGAGI. Each of the donors had 8 to 10 milliliters of peripheral blood drawn into EDTA-treated Vacutainer tubes. This clonotype was counted only a few times. Its specificity is unknown. Together with a sample-barcoded 5' primer, a J-beta primer mix was included in a second PCR lasting roughly 6 to 12 cycles. TCRdb redid the calling of the 5' RACE reads with MiXCR, one entry per CDR3 protein. Of 1 million to 1.2 million distinct CDR3 sequences detected, roughly two fifths appear once; the ten largest clones hold around 13%.

The chain couples TRBV6-5 to TRBJ2-3; maybe TRBD1 (5 bases). The specimen sequenced was blood. The sequence was collected from a young man in good health. CDR3 protein: CASRETADTQYF. The CDR3 DNA reads as TGTGCCAGCAGAGAGACAGCAGATACGCAGTATTTT.